Only a few counts were recorded for the clone carrying this T cell receptor (beta chain). The antigen is not known. The sample is drawn from a study of vaccination and CD4 T cells after COVID-19. Stated treatment: roughly 10-day PBMC culture with coronavirus spike peptide pools or control peptides (ViraFEST assay). The CDR3 extends over 12 amino acids. Germline V gene sequence: CDR1 SGHRS, CDR2 YFSETQ. V lost 2 bases to trimming and J lost 9 bases; unmatched junction nucleotides: 4. Cultured CD4+ T cell DNA was sequenced using the Oncomine TCR Beta short-read assay. MiXCR, applied by TCRdb to the PCR reads, yields one record per CDR3 protein. The data contain about 14,000 distinct CDR3 sequences, 25% to 30% of them singletons.

This clonotype was obtained from a human donor who received a COVID-19 vaccine. The V and J genes are TRBV5-1 and TRBJ1-1; 7 positions match TRBD1. The specimen comprised CD4+ T cells from blood, cultured in vitro, sampled before SARS-CoV-2 vaccination. CDR3 coding DNA: TGCGCCAGCAGCTTAGAGGGACAGAAAGCTTTCTTT. This gives the protein CASSLEGQKAFF.